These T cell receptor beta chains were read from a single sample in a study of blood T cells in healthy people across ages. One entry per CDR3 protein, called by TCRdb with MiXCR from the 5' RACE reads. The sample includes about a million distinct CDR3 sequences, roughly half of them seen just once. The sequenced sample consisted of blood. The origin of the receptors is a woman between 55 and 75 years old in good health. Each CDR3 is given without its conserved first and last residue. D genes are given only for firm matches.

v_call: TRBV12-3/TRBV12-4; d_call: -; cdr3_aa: AGTLTDTQY
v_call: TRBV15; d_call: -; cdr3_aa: ATSSGWGADNEKLF
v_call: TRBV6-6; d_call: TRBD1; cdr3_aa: ASSYGTGTYEQY
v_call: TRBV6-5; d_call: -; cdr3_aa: ASSRDAAQETQY
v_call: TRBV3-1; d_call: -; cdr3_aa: ASSLSLPYEQY
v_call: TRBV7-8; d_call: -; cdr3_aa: ASKSGTPDTQY
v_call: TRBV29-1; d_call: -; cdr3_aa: SVDHSGRDEQY
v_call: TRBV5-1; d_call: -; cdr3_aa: ASTLQGHGDTQY
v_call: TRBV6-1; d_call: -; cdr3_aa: ASSEGLTVTDTQY
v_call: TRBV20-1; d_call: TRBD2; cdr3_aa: SARPGSGRGETQY
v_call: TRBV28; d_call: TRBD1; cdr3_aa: ASSLSRDRGSDTQY
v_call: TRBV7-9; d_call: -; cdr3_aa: ASSLVGEKRKSSYNEQF
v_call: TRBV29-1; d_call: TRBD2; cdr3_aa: SVGMMTSGHNEQF
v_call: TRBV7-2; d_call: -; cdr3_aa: ASSPSRGGYGYT
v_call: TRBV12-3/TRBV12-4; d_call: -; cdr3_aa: ASSEINPVDEQF
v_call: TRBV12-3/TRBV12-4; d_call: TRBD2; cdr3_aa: ASSPSGTRETQY
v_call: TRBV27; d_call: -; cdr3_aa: ASSSSLSETQF
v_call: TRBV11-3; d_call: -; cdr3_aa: ASSYYPGRSYEQY
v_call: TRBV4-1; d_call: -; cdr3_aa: ASSQSFWVDIQY
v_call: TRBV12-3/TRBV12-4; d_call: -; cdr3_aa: ASSSSQGYNEQY
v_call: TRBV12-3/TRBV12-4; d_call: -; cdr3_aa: ASSPSLSGANVLT
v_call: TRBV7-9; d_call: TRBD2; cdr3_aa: ASSPTSGYSYEQY
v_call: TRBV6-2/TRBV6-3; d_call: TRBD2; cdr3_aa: ASSYWPSGSYEQF
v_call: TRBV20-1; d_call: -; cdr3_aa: SAIPVGFSPLH
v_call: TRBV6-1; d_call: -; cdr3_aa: ASSETMLTEAF
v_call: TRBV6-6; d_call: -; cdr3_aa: ASSRQESQETQY
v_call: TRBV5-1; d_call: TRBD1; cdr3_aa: ASSTGTGVSPLH
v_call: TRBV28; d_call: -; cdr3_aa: ASKIGAGVGQKLF
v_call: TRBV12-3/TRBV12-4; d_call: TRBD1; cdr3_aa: ASSRQGSGNQPQH
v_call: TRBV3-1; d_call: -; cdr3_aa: ASSPLNLANYGYT
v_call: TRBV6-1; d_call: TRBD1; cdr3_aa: ASRIDRGAYNEQF
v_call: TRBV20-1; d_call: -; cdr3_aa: SASREVYYSNQPQH
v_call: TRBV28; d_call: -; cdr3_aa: ASSFSSRDGNTEAF
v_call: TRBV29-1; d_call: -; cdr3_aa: SVAQAITGMGYT
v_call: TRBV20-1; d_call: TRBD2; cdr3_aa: SASNPSGFYKQY
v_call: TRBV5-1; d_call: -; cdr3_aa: ASSLTHRDGAYEQY
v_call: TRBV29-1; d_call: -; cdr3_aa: SGSTPGDEQY
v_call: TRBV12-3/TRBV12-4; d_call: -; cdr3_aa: ASSHFRTFNEKLF
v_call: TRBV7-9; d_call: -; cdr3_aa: ASSPPGGAGYT
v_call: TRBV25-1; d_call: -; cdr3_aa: ASSLGASDEQY
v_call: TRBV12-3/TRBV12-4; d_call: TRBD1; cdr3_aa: ASSPRTGLDEKLF
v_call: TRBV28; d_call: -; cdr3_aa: ASSLTTYNEQF
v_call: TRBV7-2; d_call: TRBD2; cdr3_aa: ASSLSGRQY
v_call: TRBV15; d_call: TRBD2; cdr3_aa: AGFNGREDTQY
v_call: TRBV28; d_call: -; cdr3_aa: ATTDYPDDGTQY
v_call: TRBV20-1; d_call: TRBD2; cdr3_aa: SARDPGRGTDTQY
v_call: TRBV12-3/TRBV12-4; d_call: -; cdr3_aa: ASSNRDRVYEQY
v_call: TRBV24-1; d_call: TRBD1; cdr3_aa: ATSDFHDRGEETQY
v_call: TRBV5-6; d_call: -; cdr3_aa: ASSPTPVSRAIPYEQY
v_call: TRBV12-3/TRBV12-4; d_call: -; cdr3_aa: ASSLALRGPQETQY
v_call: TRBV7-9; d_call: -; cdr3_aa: ASSLETGHYGYT